This TCR beta chain is from a study of blood T cell repertoires in COVID-19. About the study: Sites across the United States, Italy and Spain contributed samples from acute and convalescent COVID-19. Sources were T cells, B-cell-depleted T cells, or PBMCs; the material itself was cDNA or gDNA.

Original methodology: Estimation of nucleated cell counts relied on the amplification of reference gene primers. Clones were read by immunoSEQ multiplex PCR, and TCRdb kept only the in-frame ones, dropping some. The DNA was the basis for D and trimming; V, J and clone size are from that table. In the table there are over 150,000 clones, 84% of which are singletons. The ends were cut back, 3 bases at V and 7 bases at J, with 9 bases in the middle. CDR3 length equals 12 residues. The germline V gene has CDR1 KGHSH and CDR2 LQKENI. The origin of this receptor is a man aged 18 to 30 with active or convalescent COVID-19. Sample: peripheral blood. This chain connects TRBV18 to TRBJ1-1; D is ambiguous. CDR3 coding DNA: TGTGCCAGCTCACCCCACCGGGATGAAGCTTTCTTT. Encoded protein: CASSPHRDEAFF.